The rows below give T cell receptor beta chains drawn from one sample of a study of T-cell memory formation after mild COVID-19. Each CDR3 protein gets one entry after TCRdb re-called the 5' RACE reads with MiXCR. The data show around 250,000 distinct CDR3 sequences, 15% to 20% seen once. Sequenced sample: PBMCs or a T cell subset sorted from them (not recorded which). These receptors all stem from a young man who had mild COVID-19 (a few samples of this study predate the infection). Cell type and time point are not known. The conserved cysteine and the conserved F or W are not part of the CDR3 here. Rows give clone size only sometimes, using once, few, many, or a class for an expanded clone.

clone_size | j_call | v_call | cdr3_aa
many | TRBJ2-2 | TRBV9 | ASSVGGGNTGELF
few | TRBJ1-6 | TRBV4-1 | ASSQTGQGASPLH
- | TRBJ2-7 | TRBV29-1 | SVVEGFGGFYEQY
- | TRBJ1-2 | TRBV7-8 | ASSLRGLPTLMDYGYT
few | TRBJ2-3 | TRBV20-1 | SASVASGGQLTSTDTQY
- | TRBJ1-1 | TRBV5-1 | ASSYGANTEAF
- | TRBJ1-2 | TRBV28 | ASSKRTVGYGYT
- | TRBJ2-7 | TRBV12-3/TRBV12-4 | ASRGSAAGSYEQY
- | TRBJ2-1 | TRBV20-1 | SARASGQAYNEQF
- | TRBJ2-7 | TRBV7-2 | ASSLFAGGPGEQY
- | TRBJ1-5 | TRBV7-2 | ASSLTSGRQPQH
few | TRBJ1-2 | TRBV5-1 | ASSSDYGYT
many | TRBJ2-3 | TRBV5-1 | ASSLLGSQTGTDTQY
few | TRBJ2-1 | TRBV6-2/TRBV6-3 | ASSYYDGGGNEQF
few | TRBJ1-1 | TRBV5-4 | ASFKNTEAF
- | TRBJ2-1 | TRBV7-6 | ASSSTGSISYNEQF
- | TRBJ2-3 | TRBV7-3 | ASSIGGTDTQY
- | TRBJ2-1 | TRBV15 | ATSRRTGDNEQF
few | TRBJ2-2 | TRBV6-6 | ASSTGFTGELF
- | TRBJ1-6 | TRBV7-3 | ASSPGINSPLH
few | TRBJ2-7 | TRBV7-2 | ASSGGAGEYEQY
few | TRBJ1-1 | TRBV5-1 | ASSFRTALTNTEAF
- | TRBJ2-1 | TRBV6-2/TRBV6-3 | ASSFPLSATEGNEQF
few | TRBJ1-4 | TRBV10-2 | ASSVDSREKLF
many | TRBJ1-1 | TRBV12-3/TRBV12-4 | ASRPGQGWDTEAF
- | TRBJ2-7 | TRBV15 | ATSRGESYEQY
few | TRBJ2-7 | TRBV11-2 | ASSLSQGSYEQY
- | TRBJ1-5 | TRBV25-1 | ASSDGGEGQPQH
many | TRBJ2-1 | TRBV7-9 | ASSLPPLTGGRSSEQF
few | TRBJ2-3 | TRBV9 | ASSGGTASTDTQY
- | TRBJ1-6 | TRBV7-9 | ASSLGSHRAGQFNSPLH
few | TRBJ2-5 | TRBV5-1 | ASSPGHGSQETQY
- | TRBJ1-2 | TRBV6-1 | ASSEGGSYGYT
- | TRBJ2-7 | TRBV6-5 | ASSRGRTYEQY
few | TRBJ2-5 | TRBV24-1 | ATSDYPPNRGLETQY
- | TRBJ2-7 | TRBV10-2 | ASQPSLDRATQY
- | TRBJ2-1 | TRBV9 | ASSVEAGGTPREQF
- | TRBJ2-3 | TRBV29-1 | SVASQALGTDTQY
- | TRBJ2-4 | TRBV5-5 | ASSLRPENIQY
- | TRBJ1-2 | TRBV3-1 | ASSQDWSDSSYGYT
- | TRBJ2-7 | TRBV4-1 | ASSQNYPNEQY
few | TRBJ2-1 | TRBV24-1 | ATSDPPSNEQF
- | TRBJ1-3 | TRBV5-6 | ASSLGGPNTIY
- | TRBJ2-2 | TRBV11-3 | ASSRGGNTGELF
few | TRBJ1-3 | TRBV10-3 | AISEAGNTIY
few | TRBJ2-4 | TRBV28 | ASSPTSGVNIQY
many | TRBJ2-5 | TRBV7-9 | ASSFNPQETQY
many | TRBJ2-1 | TRBV7-7 | ASSPYGTSSYFFNEQF